The TCR beta chain under discussion was sequenced for a study of control samples from healthy donors and cancer patients. The protocol was immunoSEQ multiplex PCR, while the TCRdb copy is restricted to in-frame clones and leaves out a portion. The profile covers some 200,000 clones, with 90% to 95% appearing a single time and more than 1.4% taken by the ten largest. This CDR3 spans 11 amino acids. CDR1 is SNHLY, CDR2 FYNNEI, per germline. Deletions cut 5 bases from V and 4 bases from J, with 3 bases between. Sequencing used blood. The receptor comes from a man aged 18 to 35 in good health. The J gene is TRBJ1-3, the V gene TRBV2; D remains unclear. The CDR3, as DNA: TGTGCCAGCAGTATAGGAAACACCATATATTTT. It is translated as CASSIGNTIYF.